This TCR beta chain comes out of a study of blood T cell repertoires in COVID-19. The wider study: From the United States, Italy and Spain came samples of acute and convalescent COVID-19. Sample material is recorded as cDNA or gDNA derived from T cells, B-cell-depleted T cells, or PBMCs.

Per the germline V gene, CDR1 is MGHDK and CDR2 is SYGVNS. CDR3 length equals 18 residues. The junction had 9 bases not matched to a gene; V was cut back by 1 base and J by 1 base. Generated by immunoSEQ multiplex PCR, the TCRdb table keeps only in-frame clones and is missing some. Of roughly 260,000 clones in the sample, about nine tenths were seen once. This clonotype originated in a man between 60 and 75 years old who had recovered from COVID-19. J is TRBJ2-3 and V is TRBV25-1; 9 bases fit TRBD2. Material: peripheral blood. CDR3 nucleotides: TGTGCCAGCAGTGAATTTAGCGGGGGTCTCCGTGGCACAGATACGCAGTATTTT. It is translated as CASSEFSGGLRGTDTQYF.